Listed here are 16 T cell receptor beta chains from one sample, sequenced in a study of blood T cells in healthy people across ages. Next came a second PCR, run for about 7 to 12 cycles, which used a sample-barcoded 5' primer along with a J-beta primer mix. TCRdb used MiXCR to reprocess the 5' RACE reads, holding one entry per CDR3 protein. The sample records around 670,000 distinct CDR3 sequences, about 30% being singletons. The sample consisted of blood. These receptors were obtained from a woman of 80 years or more in good health.

Comment on this clonotype: This may arise from a read error, as a much more abundant clone is one base away. The chain employs TRBV2 and TRBJ2-4; TRBD1 matches at 8 bases. CDR3 length equals 16 residues. The germline CDR1 and CDR2 sequences are SNHLY and FYNNEI. DNA for the CDR3: TGTGCCGGCAGTGAATCCCGACAGGGGAACAAAAACATTCAGTACTTC. This codes for CAGSESRQGNKNIQYF.

This clonotype was observed a handful of times. Possible read error: a much larger clone is one base away. The chain is built from TRBV7-2 and TRBJ2-7; tentative D call: TRBD2 (5 bases). Germline V gene data show CDR1 as SGHTA and CDR2 as FQGNSA. The length of the CDR3 is 14 residues. With 2 bases removed from V and 3 bases from J, the gap between germline ends came to 11 bases. The DNA of the CDR3 is TGTGCCAGCAGCTTAAGCGGATACCGCTACGAGCAGTACTTC. Translation gives CASSLSGYRYEQYF. The variable domain in full, with the rest retrieved from reference TRBV7-2 and TRBJ2-7, is GAGVSQSPSNKVTEKGKDVELRCDPISGHTALYWYRQSLGQGLEFLIYFQGNSAPDKSGLPSDRFSAERTGGSVSTLTIQRTQQEDSAVYLCASSLSGYRYEQYFGPGTRLTVT.

The rearrangement joins TRBV20-1 to TRBJ2-1, with D perhaps given as TRBD1 or TRBD2 (5 bases each). Matching the DNA end better, TRBJ2-7 makes the J call doubtful. In germline, CDR1 is DFQATT, CDR2 SNEGSKA (reference sequence). The CDR3 extends over 12 amino acids. This CDR3 reads CSAAEGPNEQYF. CDR3 bases: TGCAGTGCCGCAGAGGGGCCCAACGAGCAGTACTTC.

Details on this clonotype: At one boundary the junction diverges from the germline segment, which might be a read error. This chain links TRBV20-1 with TRBJ2-5; unclear D gene. The CDR3 is 15 amino acids. Germline CDR1 DFQATT, CDR2 SNEGSKA (reference sequence). The chain's CDR3 is CSARDQLRDLETQDF. CDR3 DNA: TGCAGTGCTAGAGACCAGTTAAGGGATCTTGAGACCCAGGACTTC.

The chain employs TRBV5-1 and TRBJ1-1; 11 bases fit TRBD1. Germline trimming cut 2 bases from V and 3 bases from J; bases unmatched to any gene: 6. Germline assignment: CDR1 SGHRS and CDR2 YFSETQ. The CDR3 consists of 16 residues. The chain's CDR3 is CASSFRGQGAHTEAFF. Written as DNA, the CDR3 is TGCGCCAGCAGCTTCCGAGGACAGGGGGCTCACACTGAAGCTTTCTTT.

This clonotype was found many times. V usage is TRBV3-1 and J usage is TRBJ2-5; D uncertain. Germline V gives CDR1 LGHDT, CDR2 YNNKEL (reference sequence). Deletions cut 5 bases from V and 4 bases from J, with 11 bases between. The CDR3 is made up of 13 amino acids. CDR3 in amino acids: CASSSRTPETQYF. The CDR3 nucleotides are TGTGCCAGCAGCTCCAGGACCCCAGAGACCCAGTACTTC.

The sample holds a few counts of this clonotype. The V call is TRBV4-2, the J call TRBJ2-3; 8 bases are a match to TRBD2. The CDR3 extends over 20 amino acids. Germline-derived CDR1 and CDR2 are LGHNA and YNFKEQ. The trim removed 0 bases at V and 2 bases at J, leaving 16 bases unmatched. CDR3 bases: TGTGCCAGCAGCCAAGATATACGGGCCTACGGGCGGGGGGACACAGATACGCAGTATTTT. It codes for CASSQDIRAYGRGDTDTQYF.

This clonotype was seen at least ten times. This chain uses TRBV5-4 with TRBJ1-2; no clear D gene. Trimming took off 0 bases at V and 6 bases at J, with 6 bases between the two ends. This CDR3 comprises 12 residues. Germline-derived CDR1 and CDR2 are SGHNT and YYREEE (reference sequence). The CDR3 nucleotides are TGTGCCAGCAGCTTGGTAGTGGATGGCTACACCTTC. Its translation: CASSLVVDGYTF.

This clonotype turned up a few times. The rearrangement links TRBV28 to TRBJ1-6, with D uncertain. The length of the CDR3 is 17 residues. The germline V gene encodes CDR1 MDHEN and CDR2 SYDVKM. The V end lost 5 bases, the J end lost 0 bases, and 14 bases lay between the germline ends. CDR3 DNA: TGTGCCAGCAGTATGCCCGCGGGGAGCTCCTATAATTCACCCCTCCACTTT. This sequence encodes CASSMPAGSSYNSPLHF.

This clonotype has at least ten counts. The V and J genes are TRBV6-6 and TRBJ2-5, with 8 bases identical to TRBD1. V dropped 5 bases and J dropped 5; count of bases not matched to a gene: 10. This CDR3 comprises 15 residues. Germline V gene sequence: CDR1 MNHNY, CDR2 SVGAGI (reference sequence). CDR3 nucleotides: TGTGCCAGCAGTGACCCCAGGACAGGGCGCGAGACCCAGTACTTC. It encodes CASSDPRTGRETQYF.

The CDR3 bases are TGTGCCAGCAGTGGGCGGGGAGCCCAGTATTTT. Translating gives CASSGRGAQYF. The chain uses TRBV12-3 or TRBV12-4 and TRBJ2-3, with D possibly being TRBD2 (6 bases). The CDR3 consists of 11 residues. Trimming shortened V by 5 bases and J by 12 bases, and 12 bases separated the two germline ends.

V gene TRBV7-9 combines with J gene TRBJ2-6; D remains ambiguous. This CDR3 has 16 residues. V lost 6 bases and J 2 bases, leaving 14 bases between the germline ends. Germline V CDR1 and CDR2: SEHNR, FQNEAQ (reference sequence). The CDR3 sequence is CASRGRIIPGANVLTF. In DNA form, the CDR3 reads TGTGCCAGCAGGGGAAGGATCATCCCTGGGGCCAACGTCCTGACTTTC.

The chain combines TRBV5-1 with TRBJ2-7, with 14 bases aligning to TRBD2. V lost 4 bases to trimming and J lost 6 bases; unmatched junction nucleotides: 9. There are 16 residues in the CDR3. Germline CDR1 and CDR2: SGHRS and YFSETQ. The CDR3 coding sequence is TGCGCCAGCAGCGTGGGGACTAGCGGGGGACGGGCCGAGCAGTACTTC. The encoded protein is CASSVGTSGGRAEQYF. The whole variable domain, remainder taken from reference TRBV5-1 and TRBJ2-7, is KAGVTQTPRYLIKTRGQQVTLSCSPISGHRSVSWYQQTPGQGLQFLFEYFSETQRNKGNFPGRFSGRQFSNSRSEMNVSTLELGDSALYLCASSVGTSGGRAEQYFGPGTRLTVT.

The rearrangement links TRBV20-1 to TRBJ2-5, with 7 nucleotides matching TRBD1. Per germline, CDR1 DFQATT and CDR2 SNEGSKA (reference sequence). Losses at the gene ends were 0 bases for V and 5 bases for J; bases not matched to a gene: 9. This CDR3 contains 15 residues. The CDR3 coding sequence is TGCAGTGCTAGAGATGGGGACAGATCCTCGGAGACCCAGTACTTC. Protein sequence: CSARDGDRSSETQYF.

This clonotype was counted at least ten times. CDR3 DNA sequence: TGCGCCAGCAGCCTGGCGGACAGGGATACAGATACGCAGTATTTT. Translated, it gives CASSLADRDTDTQYF. V gene TRBV5-1 combines with J gene TRBJ2-3; 8 bases map to TRBD1. This CDR3 is built from 15 residues. Germline V gives CDR1 SGHRS, CDR2 YFSETQ. V trimming: 4 bases; J trimming: 3 bases; junction bases outside the gene matches: 7.

This clonotype occurred many times. The chain joins TRBV4-2 to TRBJ2-3; D assignment may be TRBD1 or TRBD2 (5 bases each). Trimming stripped 3 bases from V and 4 bases from J, with 17 bases between. The CDR3 runs 16 residues. Germline-derived CDR1 and CDR2 are LGHNA and YNFKEQ. The CDR3 reads CASSQASGTWADTQYF. As DNA, the CDR3 is TGTGCCAGCAGCCAGGCGTCCGGGACGTGGGCAGATACGCAGTATTTT.